This T cell receptor (beta chain) came from a study of blood T cell repertoires in COVID-19. Per germline, CDR1 KGHDR and CDR2 SFDVKD. The CDR3 is 14 residues long. With 4 bases clipped from V and 6 bases from J, the junction kept 7 bases outside the gene matches. The participants were between roughly 18 and 89 years old and came from fewer than 25 US areas. In the authors' workflow: Using reference gene primer amplification, nucleated cell counts were estimated. The protocol was immunoSEQ multiplex PCR, while the TCRdb copy is restricted to in-frame clones and leaves out a portion. That table is the source of V, J and clone size, and D and trimming were worked out from the DNA. The table records about 280,000 clones, around 84% of them present only once.

The sequencing input was PBMCs or T cells enriched from blood (not recorded which). J is TRBJ2-7 and V is TRBV24-1; 8 bases are shared with TRBD1. The clonotype comes from a man aged 40-49 years who had been exposed to COVID-19. CDR3 bases: TGTGCCACCAGTGAAACAGGGGGGCTCGGCGAGCAGTACTTC. Residues: CATSETGGLGEQYF.